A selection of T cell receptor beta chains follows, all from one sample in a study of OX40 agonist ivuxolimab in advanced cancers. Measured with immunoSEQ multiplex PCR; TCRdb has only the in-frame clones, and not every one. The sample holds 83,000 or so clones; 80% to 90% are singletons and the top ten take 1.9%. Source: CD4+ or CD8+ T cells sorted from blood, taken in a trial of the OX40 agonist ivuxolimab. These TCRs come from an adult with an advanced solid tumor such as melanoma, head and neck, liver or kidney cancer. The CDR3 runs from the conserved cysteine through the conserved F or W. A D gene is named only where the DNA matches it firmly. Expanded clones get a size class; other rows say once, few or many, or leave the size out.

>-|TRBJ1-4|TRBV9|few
CASSVQGTNEKLFF
TGTGCCAGCAGCGTACAGGGAACTAATGAAAAACTGTTTTTT
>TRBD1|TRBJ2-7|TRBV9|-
CASSVSYGTSMGQGAGEQYF
TGTGCCAGCAGCGTGTCATATGGTACGAGTATGGGACAGGGGGCTGGCGAGCAGTACTTC
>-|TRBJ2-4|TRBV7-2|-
CASSPTSGAKNIQYF
TGTGCCAGCAGCCCGACATCGGGGGCCAAAAACATTCAGTACTTC
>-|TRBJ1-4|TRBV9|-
CASSPGQPNEKLFF
TGTGCCAGCAGCCCTGGACAGCCTAATGAAAAACTGTTTTTT
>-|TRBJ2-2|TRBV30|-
CAWTIRRATGELFF
TGTGCCTGGACCATACGACGAGCCACCGGGGAGCTGTTTTTT
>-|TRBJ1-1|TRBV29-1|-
CSVEDDRAWGTEAFF
TGCAGCGTTGAAGATGATCGCGCCTGGGGCACTGAAGCTTTCTTT
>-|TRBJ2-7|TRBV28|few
CASSSDRTFYEQYF
TGTGCCAGCAGTTCGGACAGAACGTTCTACGAGCAGTACTTC
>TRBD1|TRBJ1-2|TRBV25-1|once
CASSEYRAGGDFHGYTF
TGTGCCAGCAGTGAATATAGGGCAGGGGGAGATTTCCATGGCTACACCTTC
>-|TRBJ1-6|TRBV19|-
CASSSGEAYNSPLHF
TGTGCCAGTAGCTCTGGAGAAGCTTATAATTCACCCCTCCACTTT
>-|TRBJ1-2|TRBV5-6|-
CASSLDTRGRDYGYTF
TGTGCCAGCAGCTTGGACACACGGGGTCGTGACTATGGCTACACCTTC
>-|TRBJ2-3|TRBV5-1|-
CASSLSGSVSTDTQYF
TGCGCCAGCAGCTTGTCGGGGAGCGTTAGCACAGATACGCAGTATTTT
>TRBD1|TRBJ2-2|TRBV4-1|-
CASSHLGQGNTGELFF
TGCGCCAGCAGCCACCTGGGACAGGGGAACACCGGGGAGCTGTTTTTT
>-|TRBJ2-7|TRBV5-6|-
CASSLGYEQYF
TGTGCCAGCAGCTTGGGGTACGAGCAGTACTTC
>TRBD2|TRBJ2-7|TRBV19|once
CASSRAGGYEQYF
TGTGCCAGCTCCCGGGCGGGAGGCTACGAGCAGTACTTC
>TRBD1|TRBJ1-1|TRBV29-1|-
CSAGTGKTEAFF
TGCAGCGCCGGGACAGGGAAAACTGAAGCTTTCTTT
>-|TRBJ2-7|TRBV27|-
CASRPEQYF
TGTGCCAGCAGACCCGAGCAGTACTTC
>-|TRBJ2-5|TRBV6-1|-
CASSDRYMMETQYF
TGTGCCAGCAGTGACAGGTATATGATGGAGACCCAGTACTTC
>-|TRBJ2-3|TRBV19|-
CASSQTSTDTQYF
TGTGCCAGTAGCCAGACAAGCACAGATACGCAGTATTTT
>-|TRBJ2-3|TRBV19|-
CASSIGGDRVYTDTQYF
TGTGCCAGTAGTATAGGAGGCGATCGGGTATACACAGATACGCAGTATTTT
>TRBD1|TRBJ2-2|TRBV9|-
CASTQVAGGTGELFF
TGTGCCAGCACCCAAGTGGCAGGGGGCACCGGGGAGCTGTTTTTT
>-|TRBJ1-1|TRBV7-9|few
CASSLGQYTEAFF
TGTGCCAGCAGCTTAGGACAATACACTGAAGCTTTCTTT
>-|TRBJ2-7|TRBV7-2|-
CASSQGPTLIYEQYF
TGTGCCAGCAGCCAAGGGCCCACCCTAATCTACGAGCAGTACTTC
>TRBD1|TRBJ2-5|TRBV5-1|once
CASSLAKGAVETQYF
TGCGCCAGCAGCTTGGCGAAGGGGGCGGTGGAGACCCAGTACTTC
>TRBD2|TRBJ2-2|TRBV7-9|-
CASSGAGGPGELFF
TGTGCCAGCAGCGGGGCGGGAGGGCCGGGGGAGCTGTTTTTT